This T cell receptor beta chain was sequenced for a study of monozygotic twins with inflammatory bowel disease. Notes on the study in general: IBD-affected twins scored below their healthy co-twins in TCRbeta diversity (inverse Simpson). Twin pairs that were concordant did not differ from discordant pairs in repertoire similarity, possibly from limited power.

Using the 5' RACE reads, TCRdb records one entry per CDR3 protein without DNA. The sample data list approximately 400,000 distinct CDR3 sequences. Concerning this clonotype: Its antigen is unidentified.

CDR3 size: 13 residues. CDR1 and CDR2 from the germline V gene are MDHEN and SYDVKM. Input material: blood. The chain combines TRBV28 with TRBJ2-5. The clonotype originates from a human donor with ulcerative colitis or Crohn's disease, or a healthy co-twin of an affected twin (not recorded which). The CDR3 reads CASSSSGQETQYF.